This entry is about one TCR beta chain. CDR3 length: 18 residues. Trimming shortened V by 0 bases and J by 0 bases, and 20 bases separated the two germline ends. Germline V lookup: CDR1 GTSNPN, CDR2 SVGIG (reference sequence). This record comes from a study of tumor-infiltrating lymphocytes in localized non-small cell lung cancer. The assay was immunoSEQ multiplex PCR, and TCRdb's table has in-frame clones only and misses some. The table includes about 2,700 clones, 55% to 65% detected once. The sequenced sample consisted of uninvolved lung tissue not adjacent to the tumor. This clonotype was obtained from a human donor with non-small cell lung cancer. V and J are TRBV30 and TRBJ1-1; TRBD1 might be the D (5 bases). The CDR3 loop is CAWSVGGYIKVMNTEAFF. CDR3 DNA: TGTGCCTGGAGTGTCGGGGGGTACATAAAAGTCATGAACACTGAAGCTTTCTTT.